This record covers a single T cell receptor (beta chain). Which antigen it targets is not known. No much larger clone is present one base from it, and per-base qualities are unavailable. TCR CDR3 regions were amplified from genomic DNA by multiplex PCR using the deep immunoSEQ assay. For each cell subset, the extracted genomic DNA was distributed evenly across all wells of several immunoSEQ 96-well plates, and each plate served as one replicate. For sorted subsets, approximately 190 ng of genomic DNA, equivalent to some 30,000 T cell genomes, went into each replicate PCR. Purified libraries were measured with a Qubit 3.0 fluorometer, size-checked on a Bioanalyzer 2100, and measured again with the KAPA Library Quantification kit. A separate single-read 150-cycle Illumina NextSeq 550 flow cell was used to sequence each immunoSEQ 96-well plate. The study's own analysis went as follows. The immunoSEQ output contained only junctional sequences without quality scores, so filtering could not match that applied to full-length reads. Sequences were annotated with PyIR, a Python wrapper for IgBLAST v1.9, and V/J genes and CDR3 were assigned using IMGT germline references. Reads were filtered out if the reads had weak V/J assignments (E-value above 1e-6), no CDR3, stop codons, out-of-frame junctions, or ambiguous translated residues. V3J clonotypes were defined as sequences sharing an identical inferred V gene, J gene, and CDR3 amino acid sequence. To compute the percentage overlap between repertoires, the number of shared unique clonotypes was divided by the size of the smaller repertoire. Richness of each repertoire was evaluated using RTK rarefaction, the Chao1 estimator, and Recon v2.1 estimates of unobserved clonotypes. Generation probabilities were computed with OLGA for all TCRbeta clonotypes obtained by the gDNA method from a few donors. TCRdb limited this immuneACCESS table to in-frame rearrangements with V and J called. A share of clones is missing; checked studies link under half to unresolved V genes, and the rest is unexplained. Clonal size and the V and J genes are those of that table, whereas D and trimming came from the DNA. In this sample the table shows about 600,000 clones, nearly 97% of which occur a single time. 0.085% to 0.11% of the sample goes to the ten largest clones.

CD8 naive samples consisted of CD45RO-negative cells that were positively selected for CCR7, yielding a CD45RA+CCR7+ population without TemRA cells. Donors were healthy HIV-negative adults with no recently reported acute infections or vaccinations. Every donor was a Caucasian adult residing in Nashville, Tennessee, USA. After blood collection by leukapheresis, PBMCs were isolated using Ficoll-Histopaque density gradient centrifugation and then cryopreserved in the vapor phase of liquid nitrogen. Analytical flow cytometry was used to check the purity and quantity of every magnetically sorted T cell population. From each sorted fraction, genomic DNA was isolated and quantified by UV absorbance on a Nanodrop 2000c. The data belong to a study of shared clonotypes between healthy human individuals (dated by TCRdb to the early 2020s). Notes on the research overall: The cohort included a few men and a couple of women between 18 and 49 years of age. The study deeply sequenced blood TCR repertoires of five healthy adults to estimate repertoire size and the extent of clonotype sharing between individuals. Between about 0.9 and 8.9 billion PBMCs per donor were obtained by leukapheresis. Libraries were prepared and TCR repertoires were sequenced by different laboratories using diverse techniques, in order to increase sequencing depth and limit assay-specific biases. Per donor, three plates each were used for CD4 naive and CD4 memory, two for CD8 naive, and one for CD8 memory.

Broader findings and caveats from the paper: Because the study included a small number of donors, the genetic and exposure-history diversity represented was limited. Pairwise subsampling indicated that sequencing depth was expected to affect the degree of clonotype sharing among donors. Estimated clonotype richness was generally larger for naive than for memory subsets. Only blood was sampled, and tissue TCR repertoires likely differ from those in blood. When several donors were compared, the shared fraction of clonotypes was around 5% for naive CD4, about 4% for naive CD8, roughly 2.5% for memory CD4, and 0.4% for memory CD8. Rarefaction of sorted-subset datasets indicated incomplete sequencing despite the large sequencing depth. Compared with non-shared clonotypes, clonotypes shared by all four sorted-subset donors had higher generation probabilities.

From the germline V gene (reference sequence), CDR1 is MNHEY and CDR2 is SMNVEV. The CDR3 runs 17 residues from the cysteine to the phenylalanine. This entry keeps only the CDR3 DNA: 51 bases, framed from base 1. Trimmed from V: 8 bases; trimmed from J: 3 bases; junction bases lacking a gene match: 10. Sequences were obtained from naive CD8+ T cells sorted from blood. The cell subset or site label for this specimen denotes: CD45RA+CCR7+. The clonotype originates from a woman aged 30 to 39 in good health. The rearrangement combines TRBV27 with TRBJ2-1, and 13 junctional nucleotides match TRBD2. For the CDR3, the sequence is CASEPLAGGPHYNEQFF. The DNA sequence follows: TGTGCCAGCGAACCACTAGCGGGAGGGCCTCACTACAATGAGCAGTTCTTC.